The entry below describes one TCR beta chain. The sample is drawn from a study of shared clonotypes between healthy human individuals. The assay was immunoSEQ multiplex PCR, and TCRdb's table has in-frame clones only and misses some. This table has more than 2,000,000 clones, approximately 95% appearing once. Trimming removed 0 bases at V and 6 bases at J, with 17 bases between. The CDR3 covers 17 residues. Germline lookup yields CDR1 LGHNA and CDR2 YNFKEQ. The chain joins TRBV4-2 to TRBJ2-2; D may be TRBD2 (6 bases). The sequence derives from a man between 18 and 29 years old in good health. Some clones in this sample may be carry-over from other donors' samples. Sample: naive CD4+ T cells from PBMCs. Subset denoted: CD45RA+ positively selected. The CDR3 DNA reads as TGTGCCAGCAGCCAAGAAGAGGCGGGAAGGTTATCCGGGGAGCTGTTTTTT. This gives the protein CASSQEEAGRLSGELFF.